This T cell receptor (beta chain) was recorded in a study of blood T cell repertoires in COVID-19. For the study at large: Sites across the United States, Italy and Spain contributed samples from acute and convalescent COVID-19. T cells, B-cell-depleted T cells, or PBMCs provided the cDNA or gDNA that served as material.

The CDR3 sequence is 12 residues long. In the authors' workflow: Quantification of nucleated cells was approximated via reference gene primer amplification. Sequencing was performed with immunoSEQ multiplex PCR; in TCRdb, only in-frame clones are kept and a portion is missing. V, J and clone size derive from that table, while D and trimming were established from the DNA sequence. The data show roughly 200,000 clones, with just under 85% seen just once and roughly 4.6% held by the top ten. The rearrangement uses TRBV7-5 and TRBJ1-4. TRBV7-5 is a pseudogene. Sequencing was carried out using peripheral blood. This sequence originates from a woman between 65 and 79 years old with active or convalescent COVID-19. This CDR3 is CARSNFFEKLFF. The CDR3 DNA reads as TGTGCCAGAAGCAACTTCTTTGAAAAACTGTTTTTT.